The following is a T cell receptor beta chain sequence with its context. The record originates from a study of blood T cell repertoires in COVID-19. As for the study in general: COVID-19 samples collected from the United States, Italy and Spain covered acute and convalescent phases. In each case, the material was cDNA or gDNA derived from T cells, B-cell-depleted T cells, or PBMCs.

Original analysis: From reference gene primer amplification, estimates of nucleated cell counts were derived. Sequencing was performed with immunoSEQ multiplex PCR; in TCRdb, only in-frame clones are kept and a portion is missing. Clone size and the V and J calls come from that table; the DNA yielded D and trimming. Counted here are 100,000 to 150,000 clones, about 87% occurring once; the ten biggest clones make up approximately 10%. V lost 3 bases, J lost 7 bases, and 17 bases stayed unmatched. This CDR3 has 18 amino acids. Per germline, CDR1 LNHDA and CDR2 SQIVND (reference sequence). V gene TRBV19 combines with J gene TRBJ1-4, with 7 bases lining up with TRBD1. The TCR was taken from a man aged 45-65 years with acute or convalescent COVID-19. What was sequenced was peripheral blood. The CDR3 DNA follows: TGTGCCAGTAGTATTGGTAGTCGCAGGGGGTTAACGACTGAAAAACTGTTTTTT. This encodes CASSIGSRRGLTTEKLFF.